The 22 T cell receptor beta chains presented below share a single source sample, sequenced in a study of blood T cell repertoires in COVID-19. Sequenced by immunoSEQ multiplex PCR; TCRdb stores in-frame clones only, minus some. The table shows 400,000 to 500,000 clones, with about nine tenths occurring only once. The specimen sequenced was peripheral blood. The receptors originated from a woman between 25 and 40 years old with active or convalescent COVID-19.

The rearrangement joins TRBV11-2 to TRBJ2-3; the match to TRBD2 covers 7 bases. This CDR3 region has 16 residues. Germline CDR1 SGHAT, CDR2 FQNNGV. Losses at the gene ends were 8 bases for V and 0 bases for J; bases not matched to a gene: 11. The CDR3 DNA follows: TGTGCCAGCGCCCGGTCAGCGGGAACTAGCACAGATACGCAGTATTTT. Its protein product is CASARSAGTSTDTQYF.

The J gene is TRBJ1-1, the V gene TRBV10-3, with D perhaps matching TRBD1 (5 bases). The germline V and J ends were trimmed by 8 bases and 2 bases, with 15 bases remaining between them. The CDR3 length is 14 residues. Germline V gene lookup returns CDR1 ENHRY and CDR2 SYGVKD. The CDR3 spells CAIGATESNTEAFF. The CDR3 nucleotides read TGTGCCATCGGGGCGACAGAATCCAACACTGAAGCTTTCTTT.

This clone was detected once. The chain couples TRBV30 to TRBJ2-7; 7 bases are a match to TRBD1. V was clipped by 4 bases and J by 5 bases; unmatched bases: 11. Germline lookup yields CDR1 GTSNPN and CDR2 SVGIG (reference sequence). This CDR3 is 14 amino acids long. The DNA for the CDR3 is TGTGCCTGGACCCAGACAGGGCCAAGGGACGAGCAGTACTTC. Amino acid sequence: CAWTQTGPRDEQYF.

J is TRBJ2-2 and V is TRBV30; 7 nucleotides line up with TRBD1. The CDR3 has 15 residues. CDR1 and CDR2 from the germline V gene are GTSNPN and SVGIG (reference sequence). V trimming: 0 bases; J trimming: 4 bases; junction bases outside the gene matches: 5. CDR3 loop: CAWSVGQGVTGELFF. CDR3 nucleotide sequence: TGTGCCTGGAGTGTTGGGCAGGGGGTCACCGGGGAGCTGTTTTTT.

This sequence joins TRBV2 and TRBJ1-1; D uncertain. There are 12 residues in the CDR3. V was trimmed by 8 bases and J by 4 bases, leaving 11 bases between them. Per germline, CDR1 SNHLY and CDR2 FYNNEI. CDR3 residues: CASREGGTEAFF. The CDR3 DNA reads TGTGCCAGCCGAGAGGGAGGCACTGAAGCTTTCTTT.

This clone was observed once. This chain joins TRBV5-1 and TRBJ2-2, with a tentative D call TRBD2 (5 bases). Looked up from germline, CDR1 is SGHRS and CDR2 is YFSETQ. The length of the CDR3 is 15 residues. The V and J ends lost 4 bases and 2 bases respectively, with 12 bases between them. The CDR3 sequence: CASSGLAANTGELFF. CDR3 nucleotide sequence: TGCGCCAGCAGCGGGCTAGCAGCTAACACCGGGGAGCTGTTTTTT.

This chain links TRBV6-4 with TRBJ2-5; no clear D gene. This CDR3 has 11 amino acids. Trimming shortened V by 7 bases and J by 4 bases, and 7 bases separated the two germline ends. CDR1 is MRHNA, CDR2 SNTAGT, per germline. CDR3 coding DNA: TGTGCCAGCACCCGCGGAGAGACCCAGTACTTC. Its translation: CASTRGETQYF.

This chain uses TRBV30 with TRBJ2-7, with 12 nucleotides matching TRBD2. The germline V gene has CDR1 GTSNPN and CDR2 SVGIG (reference sequence). The CDR3 is made up of 17 amino acids. V dropped 0 bases and J dropped 5; count of bases not matched to a gene: 11. The CDR3 DNA follows: TGTGCCTGGAGTGTACAGCTAGCGGGAGGGCCATTCCACGAGCAGTACTTC. Its protein product is CAWSVQLAGGPFHEQYF.

This clone was seen a single time. V and J are TRBV5-1 and TRBJ1-1; 9 bases are a match to TRBD1. The V gene's germline CDR1 is SGHRS and CDR2 YFSETQ. With V trimmed by 4 bases and J by 1 base, 11 bases remained unmatched. This CDR3 contains 17 residues. CDR3 coding DNA: TGCGCCAGCAGCCCGCTGGGACAGGGTGTAGGGAACACTGAAGCTTTCTTT. It yields the protein CASSPLGQGVGNTEAFF.

The chain recombines TRBV10-1 with TRBJ2-3; perhaps TRBD2 as D (6 bases). From germline, CDR1 is WNHNN and CDR2 SYGVQD (reference sequence). The V end lost 1 base, the J end lost 6 bases, and 11 bases lay between the germline ends. The CDR3 runs 14 residues. The CDR3 nucleotides are TGCGCCAGCAGTGAGTACGGGAGAGGCGATACGCAGTATTTT. Encoded protein: CASSEYGRGDTQYF.

The V call is TRBV25-1, the J call TRBJ1-2, with 10 bases aligning to TRBD1. This CDR3 is built from 15 residues. Unmatched junction bases numbered 5, after V lost 3 bases and J lost 4 bases. Germline V gene data show CDR1 as MGHDK and CDR2 as SYGVNS. CDR3 protein: CASSETGGPSYGYTF. The DNA for the CDR3 is TGTGCCAGCAGTGAGACAGGGGGCCCTAGCTATGGCTACACCTTC.

V gene TRBV2 combines with J gene TRBJ2-5, with unresolved D. Trimming removed 2 bases from V and 2 bases from J, with 9 bases in between. Germline CDR1 SNHLY, CDR2 FYNNEI. This CDR3 comprises 14 residues. CDR3 sequence reads: CASSELLGQETQYF. Written as DNA, the CDR3 is TGTGCCAGCAGTGAACTACTCGGGCAAGAGACCCAGTACTTC. Full variable domain (outside the CDR3, taken from reference TRBV2 and TRBJ2-5): EPEVTQTPSHQVTQMGQEVILRCVPISNHLYFYWYRQILGQKVEFLVSFYNNEISEKSEIFDDQFSVERPDGSNFTLKIRSTKLEDSAMYFCASSELLGQETQYFGPGTRLLVL.

This chain joins TRBV5-1 and TRBJ2-1, with 8 positions matching TRBD2. V dropped 0 bases and J dropped 0; count of bases not matched to a gene: 2. This CDR3 is 16 amino acids long. The germline V gene has CDR1 SGHRS and CDR2 YFSETQ. The CDR3 loop is CASSLASGGSYNEQFF. The CDR3, as DNA: TGCGCCAGCAGCTTGGCCAGCGGGGGCTCCTACAATGAGCAGTTCTTC.

The V call is TRBV6-2 or TRBV6-3, the J call TRBJ2-5; 9 positions match TRBD2. V gave up 0 bases and J gave up 5 bases; unmatched junction bases: 10. Germline CDR1 MNHEY, CDR2 SVGEGT. The CDR3 loop spans 17 amino acids. CDR3 nucleotides: TGTGCCAGCAGTTACTCGTTGCGGGGGGGGCGCCCGGAGACCCAGTACTTC. This codes for CASSYSLRGGRPETQYF.

The gene calls are TRBV7-2 and TRBJ2-7, with 12 bases identical to TRBD2. CDR3 length: 17 residues. The ends lost 1 base at V and 5 bases at J; junction bases unmatched: 9. The V gene's germline CDR1 is SGHTA and CDR2 FQGNSA. CDR3 DNA: TGTGCCAGCAGCTTAGTTCTAGCGGGGGGGCTGAGCAACGAGCAGTACTTC. Translation: CASSLVLAGGLSNEQYF.

The rearrangement uses TRBV6-5 and TRBJ1-2; 7 bases line up with TRBD1. CDR3 size: 13 residues. The ends lost 6 bases at V and 5 bases at J; junction bases unmatched: 6. From germline, CDR1 is MNHEY and CDR2 SVGAGI. For the CDR3, the DNA is TGTGCCAGCAGCCCGACAGGGATGTATGGCTACACCTTC. Translation gives CASSPTGMYGYTF.

This rearrangement joins TRBV5-1 to TRBJ2-1, with TRBD2 as a possible D gene (7 bases). V was pared by 3 bases and J by 5 bases, with 18 bases between. The CDR3 runs to 16 residues. Germline CDR1 and CDR2: SGHRS and YFSETQ. DNA of the CDR3: TGCGCCAGCAGCTCGGTGGCGGGGGCGATCCACAATGAGCAGTTCTTC. Residues: CASSSVAGAIHNEQFF.

V gene TRBV6-1 combines with J gene TRBJ1-6; D is uncertain. The V end lost 1 base, the J end lost 7 bases, and 5 bases lay between the germline ends. Per germline, CDR1 MNHNS and CDR2 SASEGT. The length of the CDR3 is 13 residues. The CDR3, as DNA: TGTGCCAGCAGTGAAGGAACAAATTCACCCCTCCACTTT. Translating gives CASSEGTNSPLHF.

V and J are TRBV6-6 and TRBJ2-7, with D possibly TRBD2 on 6 matching bases. The CDR3 is 15 amino acids. The V gene lost 6 bases and the J gene lost 0 bases, with 15 bases spanning the gap. The germline CDR1 and CDR2 sequences are MNHNY and SVGAGI (reference sequence). This chain's CDR3 is CASSYGTLSSYEQYF. In DNA form, the CDR3 reads TGTGCCAGCAGCTACGGGACTTTAAGCTCCTACGAGCAGTACTTC.

This chain joins TRBV18 and TRBJ1-1; D is perhaps TRBD1 (5 bases). This CDR3 is built from 15 residues. Germline V gene data show CDR1 as KGHSH and CDR2 as LQKENI. The ends were cut back, 3 bases at V and 3 bases at J, with 14 bases in the middle. The CDR3 reads CASSPRGGAYTEAFF. The CDR3 nucleotides are TGTGCCAGCTCACCCCGCGGAGGGGCGTACACTGAAGCTTTCTTT.

The gene calls are TRBV10-2 and TRBJ1-2; D perhaps matches TRBD1 (5 bases). The length of the CDR3 is 13 residues. CDR1 is WSHSY and CDR2 is SAAADI in the germline V gene. The V gene lost 6 bases and the J gene lost 2 bases, with 10 bases spanning the gap. CDR3: CASSDAGNYGYTF. Written as DNA, the CDR3 is TGCGCCAGCAGCGACGCAGGGAACTATGGCTACACCTTC.

In its sample, this clone was seen a few times. The J gene is TRBJ2-5, the V gene TRBV5-6, with D perhaps TRBD2 (6 bases). The CDR3 has 15 amino acids. The germline gives CDR1 SGHDT, CDR2 YYEEEE. V was pared by 1 base and J by 0 bases, with 10 bases between. CDR3 residues: CASSLPDYDQETQYF. In DNA form, the CDR3 reads TGTGCCAGCAGCTTGCCGGACTACGACCAAGAGACCCAGTACTTC.